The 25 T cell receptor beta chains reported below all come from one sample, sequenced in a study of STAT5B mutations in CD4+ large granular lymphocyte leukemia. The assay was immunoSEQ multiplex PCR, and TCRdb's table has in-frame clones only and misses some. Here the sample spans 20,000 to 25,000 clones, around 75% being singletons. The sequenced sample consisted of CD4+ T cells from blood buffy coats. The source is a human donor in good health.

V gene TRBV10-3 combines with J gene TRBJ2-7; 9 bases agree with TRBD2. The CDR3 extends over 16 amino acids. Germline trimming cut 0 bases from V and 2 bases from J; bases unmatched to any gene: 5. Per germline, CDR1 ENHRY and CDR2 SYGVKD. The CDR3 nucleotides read TGTGCCATCAGTGAGTCATTGGCTAGCGGGGCCTACGAGCAGTACTTC. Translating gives CAISESLASGAYEQYF.

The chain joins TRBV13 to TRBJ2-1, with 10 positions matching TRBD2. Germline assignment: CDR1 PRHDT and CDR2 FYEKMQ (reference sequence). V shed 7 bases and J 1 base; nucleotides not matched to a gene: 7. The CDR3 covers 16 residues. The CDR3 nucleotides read TGTGCCAGCATGGGCAGCGGGAGGGCGTCCTACAATGAGCAGTTCTTC. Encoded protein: CASMGSGRASYNEQFF.

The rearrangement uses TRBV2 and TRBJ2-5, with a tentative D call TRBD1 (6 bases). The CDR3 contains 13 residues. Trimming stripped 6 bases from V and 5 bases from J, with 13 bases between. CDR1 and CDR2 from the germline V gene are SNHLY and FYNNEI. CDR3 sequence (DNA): TGTGCCAGCAGGGACAGAACTTGGGAGACCCAGTACTTC. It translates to CASRDRTWETQYF.

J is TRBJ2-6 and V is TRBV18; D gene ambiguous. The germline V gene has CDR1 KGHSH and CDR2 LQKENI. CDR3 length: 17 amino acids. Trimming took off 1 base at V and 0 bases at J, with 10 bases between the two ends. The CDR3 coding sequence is TGTGCCAGCTCACCACGGTCAGGAGACTCTGGGGCCAACGTCCTGACTTTC. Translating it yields CASSPRSGDSGANVLTF.

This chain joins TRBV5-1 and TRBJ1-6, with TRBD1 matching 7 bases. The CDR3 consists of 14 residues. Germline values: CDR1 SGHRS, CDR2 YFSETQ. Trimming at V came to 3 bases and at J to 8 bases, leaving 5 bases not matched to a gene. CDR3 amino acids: CASSSGQPDSPLHF. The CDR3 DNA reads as TGCGCCAGCAGCTCGGGACAGCCTGATTCACCCCTCCACTTT.

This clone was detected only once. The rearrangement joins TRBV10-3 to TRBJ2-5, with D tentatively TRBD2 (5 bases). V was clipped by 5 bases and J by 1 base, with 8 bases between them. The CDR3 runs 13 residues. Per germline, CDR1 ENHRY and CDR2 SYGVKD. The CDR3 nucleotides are TGTGCCATCAGTTGGACTGCCCAAGAGACCCAGTACTTC. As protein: CAISWTAQETQYF.

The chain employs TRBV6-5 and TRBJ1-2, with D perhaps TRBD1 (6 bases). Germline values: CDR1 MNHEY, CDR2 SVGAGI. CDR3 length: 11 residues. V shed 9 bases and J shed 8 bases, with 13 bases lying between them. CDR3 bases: TGTGCCAGTAGGGGGGTGGTAGGCTACACCTTC. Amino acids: CASRGVVGYTF.

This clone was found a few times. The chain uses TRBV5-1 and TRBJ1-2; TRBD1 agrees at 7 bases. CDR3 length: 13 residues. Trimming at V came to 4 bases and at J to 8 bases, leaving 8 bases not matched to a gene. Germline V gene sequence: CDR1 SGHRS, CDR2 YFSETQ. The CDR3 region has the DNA TGCGCCAGCAGCCCCGACAGGGTTGACGGCTACACCTTC. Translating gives CASSPDRVDGYTF.

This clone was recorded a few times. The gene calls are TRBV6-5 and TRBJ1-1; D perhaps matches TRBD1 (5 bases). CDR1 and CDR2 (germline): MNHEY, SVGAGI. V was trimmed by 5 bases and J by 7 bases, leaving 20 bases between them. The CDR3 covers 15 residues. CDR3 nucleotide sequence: TGTGCCAGCAGTAGCTTTTTGATGGGGGGAGGTGAAGCTTTCTTT. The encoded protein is CASSSFLMGGGEAFF.

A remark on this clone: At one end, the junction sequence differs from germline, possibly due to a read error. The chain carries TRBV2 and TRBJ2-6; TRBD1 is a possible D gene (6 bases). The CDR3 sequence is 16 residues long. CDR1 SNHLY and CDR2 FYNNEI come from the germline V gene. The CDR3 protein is CASTEQGLTGANVLTF. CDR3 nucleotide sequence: TGTGCCAGCACTGAACAGGGTCTAACTGGGGCCAACGTCCTGACTTTC.

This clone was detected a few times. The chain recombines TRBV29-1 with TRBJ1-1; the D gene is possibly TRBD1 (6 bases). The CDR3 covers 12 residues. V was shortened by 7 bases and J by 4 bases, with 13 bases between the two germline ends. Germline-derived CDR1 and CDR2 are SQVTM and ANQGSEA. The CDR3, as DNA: TGCAGCGCCGAGGGGGGGCCCACTGAAGCTTTCTTT. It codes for CSAEGGPTEAFF.

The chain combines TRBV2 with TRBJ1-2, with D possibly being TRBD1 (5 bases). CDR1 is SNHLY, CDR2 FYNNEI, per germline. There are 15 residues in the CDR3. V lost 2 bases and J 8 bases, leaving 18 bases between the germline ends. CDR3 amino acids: CASSEFSGLVGGYTF. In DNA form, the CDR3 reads TGTGCCAGCAGTGAATTTTCAGGGTTGGTAGGAGGCTACACCTTC. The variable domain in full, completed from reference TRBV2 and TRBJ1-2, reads EPEVTQTPSHQVTQMGQEVILRCVPISNHLYFYWYRQILGQKVEFLVSFYNNEISEKSEIFDDQFSVERPDGSNFTLKIRSTKLEDSAMYFCASSEFSGLVGGYTFGSGTRLTVV.

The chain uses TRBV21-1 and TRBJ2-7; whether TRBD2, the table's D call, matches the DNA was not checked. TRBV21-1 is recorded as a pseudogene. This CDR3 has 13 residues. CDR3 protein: CASSSVHLDEQYF. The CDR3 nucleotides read TGTGCCAGCAGTTCCGTCCACCTAGACGAGCAGTACTTC.

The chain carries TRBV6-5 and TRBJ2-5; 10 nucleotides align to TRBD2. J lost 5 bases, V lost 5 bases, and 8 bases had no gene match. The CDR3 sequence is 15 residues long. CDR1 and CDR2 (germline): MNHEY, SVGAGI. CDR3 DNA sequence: TGTGCCAGCAGTCGCTCTAGCGGGAGTGTGGAGACCCAGTACTTC. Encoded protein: CASSRSSGSVETQYF.

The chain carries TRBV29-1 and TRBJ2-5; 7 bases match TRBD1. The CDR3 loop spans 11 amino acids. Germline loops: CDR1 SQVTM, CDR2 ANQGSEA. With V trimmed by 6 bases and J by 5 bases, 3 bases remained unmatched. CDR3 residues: CSVLQGETQYF. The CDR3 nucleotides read TGCAGCGTATTACAGGGGGAGACCCAGTACTTC.

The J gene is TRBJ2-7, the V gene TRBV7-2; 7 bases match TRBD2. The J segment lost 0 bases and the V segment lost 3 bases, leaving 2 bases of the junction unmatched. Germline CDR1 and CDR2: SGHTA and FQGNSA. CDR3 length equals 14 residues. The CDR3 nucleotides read TGTGCCAGCAGCTTCGGCGGGAGCTCCTACGAGCAGTACTTC. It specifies CASSFGGSSYEQYF.

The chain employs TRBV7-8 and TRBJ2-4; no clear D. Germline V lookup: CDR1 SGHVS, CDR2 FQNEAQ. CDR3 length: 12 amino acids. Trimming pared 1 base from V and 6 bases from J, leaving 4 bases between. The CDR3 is CASSLERNIQYF. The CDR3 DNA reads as TGTGCCAGCAGCTTAGAGCGAAACATTCAGTACTTC.

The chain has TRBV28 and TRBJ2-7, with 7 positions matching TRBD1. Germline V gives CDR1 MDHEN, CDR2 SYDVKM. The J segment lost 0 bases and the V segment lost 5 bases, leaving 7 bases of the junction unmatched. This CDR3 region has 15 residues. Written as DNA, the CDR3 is TGTGCCAGCAGTCCGACAGGGTTCACCTCCTACGAGCAGTACTTC. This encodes CASSPTGFTSYEQYF. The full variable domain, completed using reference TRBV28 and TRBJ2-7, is DVKVTQSSRYLVKRTGEKVFLECVQDMDHENMFWYRQDPGLGLRLIYFSYDVKMKEKGDIPEGYSVSREKKERFSLILESASTNQTSMYLCASSPTGFTSYEQYFGPGTRLTVT.

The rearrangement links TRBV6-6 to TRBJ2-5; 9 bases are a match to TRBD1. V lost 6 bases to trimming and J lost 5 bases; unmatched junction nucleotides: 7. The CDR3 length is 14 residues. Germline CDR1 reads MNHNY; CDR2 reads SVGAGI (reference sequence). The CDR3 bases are TGTGCCAGCAGGTCGACAGGGGGTGCGGAGACCCAGTACTTC. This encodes CASRSTGGAETQYF.

This CDR3 is CASSINYGYTF. The DNA for the CDR3 is TGTGCCAGTAGTATTAACTATGGCTACACCTTC. This chain connects TRBV19 to TRBJ1-2; the D is unclear. The CDR3 length is 11 residues. The V gene's germline CDR1 is LNHDA and CDR2 SQIVND (reference sequence). Trimming removed 3 bases from V and 1 base from J, with 0 bases in between.

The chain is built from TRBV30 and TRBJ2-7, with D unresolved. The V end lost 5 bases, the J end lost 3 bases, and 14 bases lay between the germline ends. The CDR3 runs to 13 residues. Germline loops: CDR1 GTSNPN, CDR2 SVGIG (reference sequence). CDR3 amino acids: CAWLPAAGYEQYF. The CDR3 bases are TGTGCCTGGCTACCGGCCGCCGGCTACGAGCAGTACTTC.

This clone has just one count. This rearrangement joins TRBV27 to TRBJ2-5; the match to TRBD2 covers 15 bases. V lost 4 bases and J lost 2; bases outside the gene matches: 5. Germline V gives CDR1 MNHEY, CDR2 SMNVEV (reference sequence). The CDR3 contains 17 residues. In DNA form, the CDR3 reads TGTGCCAGCAGTTCCCGGACTAGCGGGAGGGTGCAAGAGACCCAGTACTTC. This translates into CASSSRTSGRVQETQYF.

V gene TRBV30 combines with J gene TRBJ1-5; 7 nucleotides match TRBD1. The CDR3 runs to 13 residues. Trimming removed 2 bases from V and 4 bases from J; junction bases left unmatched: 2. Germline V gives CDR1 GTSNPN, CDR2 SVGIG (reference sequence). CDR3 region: CAWSRQGNQPQHF. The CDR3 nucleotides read TGTGCCTGGAGTCGACAGGGAAATCAGCCCCAGCATTTT.

CDR3 residues: CASTKGILGEQYF. In nucleotides, the CDR3 is TGTGCCAGCACAAAGGGTATCCTCGGCGAGCAGTACTTC. This sequence joins TRBV27 and TRBJ2-7, with no clear D. The CDR3 length is 13 residues. Germline V CDR1 and CDR2: MNHEY, SMNVEV (reference sequence). The V gene lost 7 bases and the J gene lost 6 bases, with 16 bases spanning the gap.

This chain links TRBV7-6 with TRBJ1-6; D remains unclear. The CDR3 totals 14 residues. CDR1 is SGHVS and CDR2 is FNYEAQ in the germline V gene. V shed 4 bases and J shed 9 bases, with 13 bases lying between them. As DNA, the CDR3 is TGTGCCAGCAGCTCCGGGTTAGAAGGTTCACCCCTCCACTTT. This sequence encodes CASSSGLEGSPLHF.